This paragraph covers one TCR beta chain sequence. The CDR3 extends over 16 amino acids. CDR1 and CDR2 from the germline V gene are SGHRS and YFSETQ. The V and J ends lost 2 bases and 4 bases, in that order; junction bases with no gene match: 6. Generated by immunoSEQ multiplex PCR, the TCRdb table keeps only in-frame clones and is missing some. There are fewer than 200,000 clones in the sample; approximately 92% occur only once, and over 1.5% lies in the top ten. The source of the sample is a study of T cell responses to AZD1222 COVID-19 vaccine. The rearrangement joins TRBV5-1 to TRBJ1-3; 10 positions agree with TRBD1. The sample consisted of peripheral blood, taken on day 0 of AZD1222 vaccination. The receptor was isolated from an adult in good health. The chain's CDR3 is CASSFAGTGVGNTIYF. As DNA, the CDR3 is TGCGCCAGCAGCTTTGCCGGGACAGGGGTAGGAAACACCATATATTTT.